The subject of this entry is one T cell receptor (beta chain). Every sampled donor was Caucasian and healthy. This sample is part of a study of identical twins. TCRdb passed the 5' RACE reads through MiXCR, listing each CDR3 protein once. The sample includes around 680,000 distinct CDR3 sequences, 8.6% of them seen just once. This sample was shared with a second study, whose subject was yellow fever vaccine responses in identical twins. That work adds: A vaccine T cell response that seemed partly convergent and partly personalized was reported in twins.

This sequence originates from a woman aged 18-30 years in good health. Source material: PBMCs.

This CDR3 reads CASSLHGGATGELFF. The CDR3, as DNA: TGTGCCAGCAGCTTACACGGGGGGGCCACCGGGGAGCTGTTTTTT. The chain recombines TRBV7-2 with TRBJ2-2; 8 bases agree with TRBD2. This CDR3 is 15 amino acids long. The germline V gene has CDR1 SGHTA and CDR2 FQGNSA. J was trimmed by 4 bases and V by 2 bases; bases with no gene match: 3.